This T cell receptor beta chain was identified during a study of lymphopenia after photon versus proton radiotherapy. Study findings and constraints: A bigger post-nadir fall in TCR diversity correlated inversely with survival time in deceased patients. Post-nadir diversity loss with photons came from oligoclonal expansion, particularly CD8+ Temra cells. Relative stability marked proton patients; photon patients lost diversity and naive cells.

Comment on this clone: Its antigen is unknown.

Produced via immunoSEQ multiplex PCR; TCRdb's table is partial and in-frame only. Of around 66,000 clones listed, approximately 86% are singletons. The CDR3 has 15 residues. V gave up 8 bases and J gave up 10 bases; unmatched junction bases: 14. Germline lookup yields CDR1 SNHLY and CDR2 FYNNEI. The TCR sequence derives from a man in his forties or fifties with gastric cancer. The material was peripheral blood, obtained from a patient treated with photon-based radiotherapy. The rearrangement links TRBV2 to TRBJ1-6; TRBD1 aligns across 7 bases. The CDR3 reads CASSWEGTVNSPLHF. The DNA of the CDR3 is TGTGCCAGCTCCTGGGAGGGGACAGTGAACTCACCCCTCCACTTT.